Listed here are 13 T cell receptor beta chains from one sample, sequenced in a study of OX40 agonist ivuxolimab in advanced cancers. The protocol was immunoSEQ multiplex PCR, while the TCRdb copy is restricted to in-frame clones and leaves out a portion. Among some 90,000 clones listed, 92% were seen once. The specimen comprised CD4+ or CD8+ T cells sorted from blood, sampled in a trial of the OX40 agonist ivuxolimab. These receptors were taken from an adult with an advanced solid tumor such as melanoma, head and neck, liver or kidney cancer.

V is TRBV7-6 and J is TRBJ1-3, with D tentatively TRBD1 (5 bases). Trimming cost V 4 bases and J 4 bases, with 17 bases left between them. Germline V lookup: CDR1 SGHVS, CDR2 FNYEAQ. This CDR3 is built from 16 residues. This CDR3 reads CASSSPAGRGGNTIYF. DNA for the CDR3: TGTGCCAGCAGCTCCCCAGCGGGTAGGGGAGGAAACACCATATATTTT. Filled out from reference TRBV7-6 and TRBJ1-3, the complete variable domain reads GAGVSQSPRYKVTKRGQDVALRCDPISGHVSLYWYRQALGQGPEFLTYFNYEAQQDKSGLPNDRFSAERPEGSISTLTIQRTEQRDSAMYRCASSSPAGRGGNTIYFGEGSWLTVV.

The CDR3 sequence: CASSPTPHQTQYF. The DNA of the CDR3 is TGTGCCAGCAGCCCCACCCCCCATCAGACCCAGTACTTC. The V call is TRBV14, the J call TRBJ2-5; D unclear. V was pared by 4 bases and J by 6 bases, with 12 bases between. Germline V gene data show CDR1 as SGHDN and CDR2 as FVKESK. This CDR3 region has 13 residues. The variable domain in full, with the rest retrieved from reference TRBV14 and TRBJ2-5, is EAGVTQFPSHSVIEKGQTVTLRCDPISGHDNLYWYRRVMGKEIKFLLHFVKESKQDESGMPNNRFLAERTGGTYSTLKVQPAELEDSGVYFCASSPTPHQTQYFGPGTRLLVL.

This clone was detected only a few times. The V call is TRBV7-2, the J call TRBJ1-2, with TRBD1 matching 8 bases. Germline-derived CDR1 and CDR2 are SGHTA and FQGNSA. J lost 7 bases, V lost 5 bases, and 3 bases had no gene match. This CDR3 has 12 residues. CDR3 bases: TGTGCCAGCAGCCATGGACAGGGTGGCTACACCTTC. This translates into CASSHGQGGYTF.

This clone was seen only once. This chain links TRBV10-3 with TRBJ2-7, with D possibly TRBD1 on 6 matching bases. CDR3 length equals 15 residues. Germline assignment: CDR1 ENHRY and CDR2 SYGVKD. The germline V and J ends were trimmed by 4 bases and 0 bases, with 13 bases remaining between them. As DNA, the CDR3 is TGTGCCATCAGTGGTTCTGACAGGAGCTCCTACGAGCAGTACTTC. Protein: CAISGSDRSSYEQYF.

The chain's CDR3 is CASSKGTGNQPQHF. Written as DNA, the CDR3 is TGTGCCAGCAGCAAGGGGACAGGCAATCAGCCCCAGCATTTT. The V and J genes are TRBV13 and TRBJ1-5; TRBD1 agrees at 7 bases. V was pared by 5 bases and J by 2 bases, with 3 bases of the junction left unmatched. CDR1 and CDR2 from the germline V gene are PRHDT and FYEKMQ (reference sequence). This CDR3 is built from 14 residues.

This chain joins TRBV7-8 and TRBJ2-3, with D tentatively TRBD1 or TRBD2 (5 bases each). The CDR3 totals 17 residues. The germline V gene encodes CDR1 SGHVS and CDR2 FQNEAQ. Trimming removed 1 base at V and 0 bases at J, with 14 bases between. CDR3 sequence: CASSLDWGPKSTDTQYF. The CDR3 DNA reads TGTGCCAGCAGCTTAGATTGGGGACCAAAAAGCACAGATACGCAGTATTTT.

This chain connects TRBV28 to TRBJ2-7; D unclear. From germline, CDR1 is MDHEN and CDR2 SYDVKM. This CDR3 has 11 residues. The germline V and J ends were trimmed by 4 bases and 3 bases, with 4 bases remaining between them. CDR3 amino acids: CASSWNYEQYF. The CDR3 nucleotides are TGTGCCAGCAGTTGGAACTACGAGCAGTACTTC. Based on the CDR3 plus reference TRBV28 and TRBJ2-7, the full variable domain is DVKVTQSSRYLVKRTGEKVFLECVQDMDHENMFWYRQDPGLGLRLIYFSYDVKMKEKGDIPEGYSVSREKKERFSLILESASTNQTSMYLCASSWNYEQYFGPGTRLTVT.

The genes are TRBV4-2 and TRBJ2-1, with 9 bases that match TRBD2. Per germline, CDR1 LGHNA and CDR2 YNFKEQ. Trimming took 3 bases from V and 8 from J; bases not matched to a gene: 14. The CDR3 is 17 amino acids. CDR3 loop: CASSQTLRGSGGDEQFF. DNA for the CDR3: TGTGCCAGCAGCCAGACCCTTCGCGGTAGCGGGGGCGATGAGCAGTTCTTC.

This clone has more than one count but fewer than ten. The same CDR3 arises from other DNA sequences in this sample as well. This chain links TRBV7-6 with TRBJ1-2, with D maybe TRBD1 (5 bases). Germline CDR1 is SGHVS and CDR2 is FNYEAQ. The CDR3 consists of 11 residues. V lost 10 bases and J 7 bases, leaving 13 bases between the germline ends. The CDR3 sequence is CATSGPAGYTF. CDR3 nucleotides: TGTGCCACCTCGGGGCCTGCTGGCTACACCTTC.

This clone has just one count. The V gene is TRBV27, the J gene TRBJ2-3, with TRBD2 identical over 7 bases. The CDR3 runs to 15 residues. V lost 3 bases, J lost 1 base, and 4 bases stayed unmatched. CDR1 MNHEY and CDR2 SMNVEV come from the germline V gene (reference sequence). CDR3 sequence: CASSFSLAGTDTQYF. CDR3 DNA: TGTGCCAGCAGTTTTAGTCTAGCGGGCACAGATACGCAGTATTTT.

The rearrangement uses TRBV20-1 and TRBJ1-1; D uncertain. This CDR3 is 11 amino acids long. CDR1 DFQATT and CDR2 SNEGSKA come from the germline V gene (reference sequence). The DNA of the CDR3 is TGCAGCGTTTACTCTGGGACTGAAGCTTTCTTT. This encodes CSVYSGTEAFF.

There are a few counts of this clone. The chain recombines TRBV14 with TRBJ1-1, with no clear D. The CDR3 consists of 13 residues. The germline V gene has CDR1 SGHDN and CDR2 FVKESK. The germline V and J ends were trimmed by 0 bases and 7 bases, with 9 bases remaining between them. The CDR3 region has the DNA TGTGCCAGCAGCCAAGATCGACGGCTTGAAGCTTTCTTT. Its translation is CASSQDRRLEAFF.

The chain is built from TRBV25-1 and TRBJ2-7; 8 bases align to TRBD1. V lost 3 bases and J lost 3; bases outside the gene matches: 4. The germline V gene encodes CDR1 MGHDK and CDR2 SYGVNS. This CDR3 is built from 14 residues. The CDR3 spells CASSDTGTGYEQYF. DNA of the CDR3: TGTGCCAGCAGTGATACTGGGACAGGCTACGAGCAGTACTTC.